The entry that follows covers one TCR beta chain sequence. Its antigen is as yet unknown. Mixed chimerism was transient after nonmyeloablative marrow transplants from related graft donors. Thawed PBMCs were FACS-sorted into unstimulated CD4+CD25+CD127- regulatory T cells, CD4+CD25- non-regulatory cells, CD4 and CD8 cells. The record originates from a study of Tregs in tolerant kidney transplant recipients. Findings and caveats of the study: For some patients, primers changed over time, blocking nucleotide-level comparison. Biological reproducibility was not directly addressed, but technical replication error appeared minimal. The most relevant donor-specific Treg TCRbeta repertoire apparently came from expansion with activated donor B cells.

The data were produced by immunoSEQ multiplex PCR, yet TCRdb's version contains in-frame clones alone and is incomplete. This sample has tens of thousands of clones, with approximately 91% found just once. Sample: CD8+ T cells from blood (PBMCs), taken 24 months after the transplant. This sequence originates from a human patient who received a combined kidney and bone marrow transplant. A subset of T cells may come from the graft donor.

In DNA form, the CDR3 reads TGTGCCAGCAGCTTGGAAATCCCAGGGGATGGCTACACCTTC. Its protein product is CASSLEIPGDGYTF. The V gene is TRBV5-4, the J gene TRBJ1-2; tentative D call: TRBD1 (6 bases). The CDR3 totals 14 residues. Germline-derived CDR1 and CDR2 are SGHNT and YYREEE (reference sequence). V was clipped by 0 bases and J by 6 bases, with 12 bases between them.